The present entry profiles one TCR beta chain with its context. Antigen specificity is unknown. The entry originates in a study of CD4 T cells in relation to SARS-CoV-2 and coronaviruses. Whole-study context: After 10 days of antigen culture, PBMC TCR beta CDR3s were sequenced.

Profiled with immunoSEQ multiplex PCR; TCRdb holds only in-frame clones, not every one. The sample shows just over 25,000 clones, roughly four fifths of them seen only once. Unexposed donor CD4+ T cells date from about 2011-2018, before the COVID-19 pandemic. CD4+ T cells were isolated from the cells after 10 days of culture. The sequenced material came from CD4+ T cells from PBMCs, cultured in vitro. The receptor was isolated from a human donor in good health.

As DNA, the CDR3 is TGTGCCAGCAGCGGCGTGGGTGGTAACTCTGGAAACACCATATATTTT. Its translation: CASSGVGGNSGNTIYF. The V call is TRBV7-2, the J call TRBJ1-3; no clear D gene. The V end lost 5 bases, the J end lost 0 bases, and 14 bases lay between the germline ends. This CDR3 comprises 16 residues. From germline, CDR1 is SGHTA and CDR2 FQGNSA.